Each of the 27 T cell receptor beta chains below was sequenced from the same sample in a study of T cell responses to AZD1222 COVID-19 vaccine. Assay: immunoSEQ multiplex PCR; the TCRdb copy retains only in-frame clones and omits some. Here the sample spans approximately 190,000 clones, around 92% being singletons. The sequences come from peripheral blood, collected on day 0 of AZD1222 vaccination. Every receptor here comes from an adult in good health.

V is TRBV7-2 and J is TRBJ2-1; D might be TRBD2 (5 bases). This CDR3 has 16 residues. Germline loops: CDR1 SGHTA, CDR2 FQGNSA. The V gene lost 1 base and the J gene lost 4 bases, with 14 bases spanning the gap. The CDR3 here is CASSLVFRGPYNEQFF. The CDR3, as DNA: TGTGCCAGCAGCTTAGTTTTCCGAGGGCCGTACAATGAGCAGTTCTTC.

The chain has TRBV28 and TRBJ2-1; TRBD2 matches at 8 bases. Germline trimming cut 7 bases from V and 5 bases from J; bases unmatched to any gene: 10. The length of the CDR3 is 15 residues. Germline assignment: CDR1 MDHEN and CDR2 SYDVKM. The CDR3 nucleotides are TGTGCCAGCAAAATTGGGCTAGCGGGCCACAATGAGCAGTTCTTC. Amino acids: CASKIGLAGHNEQFF.

The chain links TRBV2 to TRBJ2-1; D may be TRBD2 (5 bases). The CDR3 is made up of 16 amino acids. Germline loops: CDR1 SNHLY, CDR2 FYNNEI. Trimming took off 4 bases at V and 0 bases at J, with 13 bases between the two ends. CDR3 region: CASSVARVSSYNEQFF. CDR3 in DNA: TGTGCCAGCAGTGTAGCGCGGGTGAGCTCCTACAATGAGCAGTTCTTC.

The chain couples TRBV28 to TRBJ1-5; D gene ambiguous. CDR1 and CDR2 (germline): MDHEN, SYDVKM. Trimming shortened V by 2 bases and J by 4 bases, and 12 bases separated the two germline ends. The CDR3 runs to 15 residues. The CDR3 DNA reads TGTGCCAGCAGTTTACGGGCGGCCCAGAATCAGCCCCAGCATTTT. It translates to CASSLRAAQNQPQHF.

The chain employs TRBV6-4 and TRBJ1-6; D gene ambiguous. The germline V gene encodes CDR1 MRHNA and CDR2 SNTAGT. The V end lost 6 bases, the J end lost 9 bases, and 15 bases lay between the germline ends. This CDR3 spans 14 amino acids. In DNA, the CDR3 is TGTGCCAGCAGCTCAAGCCCTGGTGGTTCACCCCTCCACTTT. It is translated as CASSSSPGGSPLHF.

The rearrangement links TRBV7-3 to TRBJ2-2, with D perhaps matching TRBD1 (5 bases). V lost 5 bases and J lost 7, with 11 bases in between. The CDR3 is 13 amino acids. CDR1 is SGHTA and CDR2 is FQGTGA in the germline V gene. The CDR3 DNA reads as TGTGCCAGCAGCCTTACAGGAATCGGGGAGCTGTTTTTT. This sequence encodes CASSLTGIGELFF.

The J gene is TRBJ2-7, the V gene TRBV13; perhaps TRBD2 as D (5 bases). The ends were cut back, 5 bases at V and 0 bases at J, with 11 bases in the middle. Germline V gene lookup returns CDR1 PRHDT and CDR2 FYEKMQ (reference sequence). The CDR3 loop spans 14 amino acids. CDR3 bases: TGTGCCAGCAGCCGGGATACAAGCTCCTACGAGCAGTACTTC. Translating it yields CASSRDTSSYEQYF.

The chain employs TRBV10-3 and TRBJ2-7; unclear D gene. This CDR3 is 13 amino acids long. The ends were cut back, 0 bases at V and 5 bases at J, with 8 bases in the middle. Looked up from germline, CDR1 is ENHRY and CDR2 is SYGVKD. The CDR3: CAISESGRDEQYF. Here the CDR3 DNA reads TGTGCCATCAGTGAGTCGGGAAGGGACGAGCAGTACTTC.

This clone has just one count. The V call is TRBV9, the J call TRBJ2-1; TRBD2 agrees at 8 bases. The germline V gene encodes CDR1 SGDLS and CDR2 YYNGEE. The CDR3 runs 16 residues. With 4 bases clipped from V and 2 bases from J, the junction kept 8 bases outside the gene matches. The CDR3 bases are TGTGCCAGCAGCCCCCATCTAGCGGGCGCCTACAATGAGCAGTTCTTC. Translating it yields CASSPHLAGAYNEQFF.

This clone was observed a single time. The genes are TRBV18 and TRBJ1-5, with TRBD1 matching over 7 bases. Germline lookup yields CDR1 KGHSH and CDR2 LQKENI. The CDR3 extends over 16 amino acids. V shed 3 bases, J shed 1 base, and the junction held 6 bases outside the gene matches. The CDR3 DNA reads TGTGCCAGCTCACCCACGACAGGGCACAGCAATCAGCCCCAGCATTTT. Amino acids: CASSPTTGHSNQPQHF.

The chain recombines TRBV6-4 with TRBJ2-1, with 8 bases matching TRBD2. Germline trimming cut 4 bases from V and 1 base from J; bases unmatched to any gene: 3. From germline, CDR1 is MRHNA and CDR2 SNTAGT. The CDR3 has 15 residues. The DNA for the CDR3 is TGTGCCAGCAGTGTCGCGGGGGGATCCTACAATGAGCAGTTCTTC. This sequence encodes CASSVAGGSYNEQFF.

The J gene is TRBJ2-1, the V gene TRBV25-1, with D possibly matching TRBD2 (5 bases). CDR1 and CDR2 (germline): MGHDK, SYGVNS. The CDR3 is 13 amino acids. With 4 bases removed from V and 9 bases from J, the gap between germline ends came to 13 bases. This chain's CDR3 is CASSAVDFGEQFF. CDR3 in DNA: TGTGCCAGCAGTGCCGTGGACTTTGGTGAGCAGTTCTTC.

V gene TRBV11-2 combines with J gene TRBJ2-1, with 9 bases fitting TRBD2. Germline V gene sequence: CDR1 SGHAT, CDR2 FQNNGV. V lost 4 bases and J lost 8; bases outside the gene matches: 9. The CDR3 has 15 residues. The CDR3 DNA follows: TGTGCCAGCAGCTCCGGGGGCGGGAGGGCCTATGAGCAGTTCTTC. Translating gives CASSSGGGRAYEQFF.

This rearrangement joins TRBV2 to TRBJ1-2; 7 nucleotides agree with TRBD1. Germline V lookup: CDR1 SNHLY, CDR2 FYNNEI. The length of the CDR3 is 15 residues. The V gene end was trimmed by 6 bases and the J gene end by 2 bases; junction bases not matched to a gene: 9. The CDR3 coding sequence is TGTGCCAGCAGGGAACCGGGACAGATAAACTATGGCTACACCTTC. Translating it yields CASREPGQINYGYTF.

The chain recombines TRBV11-1 with TRBJ1-1; tentatively, D is TRBD1 (5 bases). The CDR3 sequence is 12 residues long. Germline values: CDR1 SGHAT, CDR2 FQDESV (reference sequence). V was pared by 5 bases and J by 6 bases, with 10 bases between. CDR3 coding DNA: TGTGCCAGCAGCGGTACAGGTTCTGAAGCTTTCTTT. It translates to CASSGTGSEAFF. Combining the CDR3 with reference TRBV11-1 and TRBJ1-1 gives the whole variable domain EAEVAQSPRYKITEKSQAVAFWCDPISGHATLYWYRQILGQGPELLVQFQDESVVDDSQLPKDRFSAERLKGVDSTLKIQPAELGDSAMYLCASSGTGSEAFFGQGTRLTVV.

The rearrangement links TRBV7-9 to TRBJ2-4; D is possibly TRBD2 (6 bases). Germline CDR1 reads SEHNR; CDR2 reads FQNEAQ (reference sequence). Between the trimmed V and J ends, which lost 3 bases and 0 bases, there was a span of 12 bases. This CDR3 has 16 residues. CDR3 sequence reads: CASSFAAGGAKNIQYF. The CDR3 DNA reads as TGTGCCAGCAGCTTTGCAGCGGGTGGAGCCAAAAACATTCAGTACTTC. Full variable domain (missing parts from reference TRBV7-9 and TRBJ2-4): DTGVSQNPRHKITKRGQNVTFRCDPISEHNRLYWYRQTLGQGPEFLTYFQNEAQLEKSRLLSDRFSAERPKGSFSTLEIQRTEQGDSAMYLCASSFAAGGAKNIQYFGAGTRLSVL.

The rearrangement links TRBV25-1 to TRBJ1-1; D unclear. CDR1 and CDR2 from the germline V gene are MGHDK and SYGVNS. The CDR3 spans 14 residues. V lost 1 base to trimming and J lost 5 bases, with 11 bases between them. As DNA, the CDR3 is TGTGCCAGCAGTGAATTAGGCGGGCTTACTGAAGCTTTCTTT. Protein sequence: CASSELGGLTEAFF.

The chain carries TRBV6-1 and TRBJ1-6; no clear D gene. There are 16 residues in the CDR3. CDR1 MNHNS and CDR2 SASEGT come from the germline V gene. V lost 3 bases and J lost 0, with 9 bases in between. The CDR3 DNA follows: TGTGCCAGCAGTGATGTGGCTAGCTCCTATAATTCACCCCTCCACTTT. Translation gives CASSDVASSYNSPLHF.

The chain combines TRBV28 with TRBJ2-5, with D possibly being TRBD1 or TRBD2 (5 bases each). Germline CDR1 and CDR2: MDHEN and SYDVKM. The CDR3 sequence is 18 residues long. V lost 3 bases, J lost 5 bases, and 25 bases lay in between. The CDR3 is CASSLGYPSWDGRETQYF. As DNA, the CDR3 is TGTGCCAGCAGTTTGGGTTACCCCTCGTGGGACGGGCGGGAGACCCAGTACTTC.

V usage is TRBV7-3 and J usage is TRBJ2-2, with TRBD2 as a possible D gene (6 bases). Germline lookup yields CDR1 SGHTA and CDR2 FQGTGA. The ends were cut back, 4 bases at V and 4 bases at J, with 13 bases in the middle. The CDR3 is 15 residues long. The CDR3 nucleotides are TGTGCCAGCAGCTCCGGGACTGGGACCACCGGGGAGCTGTTTTTT. Translation gives CASSSGTGTTGELFF.

The CDR3 bases are TGTGCCAGCGCTGGATATAGCAATCAGCCCCAGCATTTT. Protein product: CASAGYSNQPQHF. This sequence joins TRBV7-9 and TRBJ1-5; D gene ambiguous. Deletions cut 8 bases from V and 0 bases from J, with 8 bases between. The CDR3 covers 13 residues. The germline CDR1 and CDR2 sequences are SEHNR and FQNEAQ (reference sequence).

The chain couples TRBV6-6 to TRBJ1-1, with D perhaps matching TRBD1 (6 bases). Trimming took 1 base from V and 3 from J, leaving 12 bases between them. CDR3 length equals 15 residues. Per germline, CDR1 MNHNY and CDR2 SVGAGI (reference sequence). The CDR3: CASSYLDSGDTEAFF. The CDR3 nucleotides are TGTGCCAGCAGTTACTTAGATTCAGGGGACACTGAAGCTTTCTTT.

This clone was detected once. The rearrangement links TRBV5-6 to TRBJ2-3; no clear D gene. The CDR3 totals 11 residues. Germline values: CDR1 SGHDT, CDR2 YYEEEE. V lost 1 base and J lost 6, with 3 bases in between. This CDR3 reads CASSLLDTQYF. DNA of the CDR3: TGTGCCAGCAGCTTGTTGGATACGCAGTATTTT. The entire variable domain, with the rest obtained from reference TRBV5-6 and TRBJ2-3, is as follows: DAGVTQSPTHLIKTRGQQVTLRCSPKSGHDTVSWYQQALGQGPQFIFQYYEEEERQRGNFPDRFSGHQFPNYSSELNVNALLLGDSALYLCASSLLDTQYFGPGTRLTVL.

This chain connects TRBV6-2 or TRBV6-3 to TRBJ2-7; 11 nucleotides line up with TRBD2. The CDR3 length is 16 residues. V was pared by 2 bases and J by 7 bases, with 10 bases of the junction left unmatched. Germline CDR1 and CDR2: MNHEY and SVGEGT. DNA of the CDR3: TGTGCCAGCAGTTACCATCTAGCGGGAGGAAGGGCAGAGCAGTACTTC. Its translation: CASSYHLAGGRAEQYF.

The J gene is TRBJ2-5, the V gene TRBV24-1; 10 positions agree with TRBD1. The CDR3 is made up of 17 amino acids. Germline V lookup: CDR1 KGHDR, CDR2 SFDVKD. The V segment lost 7 bases and the J segment 1 base; nucleotides outside the gene matches: 11. In nucleotides, the CDR3 is TGTGCCACCAGCTCCGAATTGGACAGGGGGGTCCAAGAGACCCAGTACTTC. This translates into CATSSELDRGVQETQYF.

The chain has TRBV28 and TRBJ2-7; a weak D match, TRBD1 (6 bases). This CDR3 comprises 14 residues. Germline V gene lookup returns CDR1 MDHEN and CDR2 SYDVKM. The V and J ends lost 7 bases and 6 bases respectively, with 19 bases between them. The CDR3: CASTTLAGTFEQYF. For the CDR3, the DNA is TGTGCCAGCACAACCCTAGCCGGGACATTCGAGCAGTACTTC.

The chain joins TRBV28 to TRBJ2-7; TRBD2 agrees at 11 bases. The CDR3 extends over 13 amino acids. CDR1 MDHEN and CDR2 SYDVKM come from the germline V gene. V lost 8 bases and J lost 2; bases outside the gene matches: 2. CDR3: CASASGRPYEQYF. CDR3 in DNA: TGTGCCAGCGCTAGCGGGAGGCCCTACGAGCAGTACTTC.